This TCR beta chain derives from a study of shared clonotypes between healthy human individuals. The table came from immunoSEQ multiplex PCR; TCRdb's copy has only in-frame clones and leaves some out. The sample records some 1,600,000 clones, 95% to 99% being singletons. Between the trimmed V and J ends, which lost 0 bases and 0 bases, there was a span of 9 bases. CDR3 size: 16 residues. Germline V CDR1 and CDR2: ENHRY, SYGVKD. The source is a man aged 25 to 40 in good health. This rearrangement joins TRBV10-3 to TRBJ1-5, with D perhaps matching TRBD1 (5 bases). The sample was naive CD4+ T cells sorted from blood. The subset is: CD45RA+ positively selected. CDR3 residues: CAISESGANSNQPQHF. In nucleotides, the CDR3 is TGTGCCATCAGTGAGTCAGGGGCGAATAGCAATCAGCCCCAGCATTTT.